This is a list of T cell receptor beta chains from one sample in a study of blood T cell repertoires in COVID-19. The method was immunoSEQ multiplex PCR; TCRdb's version includes in-frame clones alone and lacks a portion of them. Counted here are about 94,000 clones, 80% occurring once; the ten biggest clones make up roughly 20%. Material for sequencing was peripheral blood. These receptors all stem from a human donor in a cohort sampled during active COVID-19. Each CDR3 is given without its conserved first and last residue. Fields, in order: V gene, J gene, CDR3 protein.

V: TRBV30
J: TRBJ1-1
CDR3: AWRTGGNTEAF

V: TRBV6-4
J: TRBJ2-5
CDR3: ASWPRARLSTQY

V: TRBV6-6
J: TRBJ2-6
CDR3: ASSHGQGAAGANVLT

V: TRBV12-3/TRBV12-4
J: TRBJ2-7
CDR3: ASTLGTPYEQY

V: TRBV6-1
J: TRBJ2-7
CDR3: ASSEGRRRGLAGLFYEQY

V: TRBV5-1
J: TRBJ1-2
CDR3: ASSLEIGGFYGYT

V: TRBV2
J: TRBJ1-5
CDR3: ASSEEQGDNQPQH

V: TRBV3-1/TRBV3-2
J: TRBJ2-7
CDR3: ASSQDQPGREQY

V: TRBV6-2/TRBV6-3
J: TRBJ2-7
CDR3: ASSLSGGKYEQY

V: TRBV7-9
J: TRBJ1-2
CDR3: ASSRTGTGAGYT

V: TRBV28
J: TRBJ1-1
CDR3: ASSLQVMNTEAF

V: TRBV7-9
J: TRBJ2-7
CDR3: ASSLYPPLRLLQY

V: TRBV19
J: TRBJ1-2
CDR3: ASSVGQAANYGYT

V: TRBV7-3
J: TRBJ2-3
CDR3: ASSLLPHTDTQY

V: TRBV3-1/TRBV3-2
J: TRBJ1-2
CDR3: ASSHTDRDRGYT

V: TRBV11-2
J: TRBJ2-7
CDR3: ASTKDRAEQY